This passage covers 32 T cell receptor beta chains from one sample sequenced in a study of blood T cell repertoires in COVID-19 (dated by TCRdb to 2020 to 2021). The method behind the library was the immunoSEQ multiplex PCR assay. Held by TCRdb, this immuneACCESS table contains in-frame sequences only and omits some clones. Under half of the omission traces to an unresolved V gene where checked; the cause of the rest is unknown. For this sample the table gives 76,000 or so clones, of which roughly nine tenths were detected only once. The top ten clones comprise roughly 15% of the sample. Sequencing used peripheral blood. All receptors derive from a man aged 80 or over in a cohort sampled during active COVID-19.

This chain joins TRBV29-1 and TRBJ1-4, with a tentative D call TRBD1 (6 bases). Germline CDR1 SQVTM, CDR2 ANQGSEA. The CDR3 spans 14 residues. Between the trimmed V and J ends, which lost 1 base and 8 bases, there was a span of 14 bases. The CDR3 is CSVEGGRSGEKLFF. CDR3 nucleotide sequence: TGCAGCGTTGAAGGGGGGCGGAGTGGCGAAAAACTGTTTTTT.

DNA of the CDR3: TGTGCCAGCAGCCAAGAAGTCACGCAGCGCCAAGAGACCCAGTACTTC. Its protein product is CASSQEVTQRQETQYF. This sequence joins TRBV3-1 (or the pseudogene TRBV3-2) and TRBJ2-5; no firm D call. V was pared by 0 bases and J by 1 base, with 12 bases between. Per the germline V gene, CDR1 is LGHDT and CDR2 is YNNKEL (reference sequence). The CDR3 covers 16 residues.

The chain uses TRBV6-2 or TRBV6-3 and TRBJ2-7; TRBD1 matches 8 bases. Trimming cost V 2 bases and J 6 bases; bases outside gene matches: 12. The CDR3 runs to 16 residues. Germline-derived CDR1 and CDR2 are MNHEY and SVGEGT. The CDR3 loop is CASSYRQGTPGFEQYF. CDR3 coding DNA: TGTGCCAGCAGTTACCGACAGGGGACGCCGGGGTTCGAGCAGTACTTC.

In its sample, this clone was seen once. The chain is built from TRBV25-1 and TRBJ2-7; D perhaps matches TRBD1 (6 bases). Germline CDR1 is MGHDK and CDR2 is SYGVNS. V lost 8 bases and J lost 3, with 11 bases in between. The length of the CDR3 is 12 residues. The CDR3 protein is CASPGAHYEQYF. CDR3 DNA: TGTGCCAGCCCAGGGGCCCACTACGAGCAGTACTTC.

As concerns this clone: An end of the junction differs from the germline gene, which may be a read error. This chain joins TRBV7-2 and TRBJ2-5, with TRBD2 matching 8 bases. This CDR3 contains 15 residues. Germline loops: CDR1 SGHTA, CDR2 FQGNSA. In DNA form, the CDR3 reads TGTGCCAGCAGCTTATATCGGGGGGGCCAAGTGACCCAGTACTTC. Its translation is CASSLYRGGQVTQYF.

This sequence joins TRBV7-2 and TRBJ2-5; 12 bases agree with TRBD1. V was pared by 4 bases and J by 4 bases, with 1 base of the junction left unmatched. The CDR3 sequence is 14 residues long. Per the germline V gene, CDR1 is SGHTA and CDR2 is FQGNSA. CDR3 sequence reads: CASSWDRGPETQYF. The CDR3 nucleotides are TGTGCCAGCAGCTGGGACAGGGGGCCAGAGACCCAGTACTTC. Using reference TRBV7-2 and TRBJ2-5 for the parts outside the CDR3, the full variable domain is GAGVSQSPSNKVTEKGKDVELRCDPISGHTALYWYRQSLGQGLEFLIYFQGNSAPDKSGLPSDRFSAERTGGSVSTLTIQRTQQEDSAVYLCASSWDRGPETQYFGPGTRLLVL.

The chain is built from TRBV7-7 and TRBJ2-5; TRBD2 agrees at 9 bases. The V segment lost 1 base and the J segment 5 bases; nucleotides outside the gene matches: 2. The germline V gene encodes CDR1 SSHAT and CDR2 FNYEAQ (reference sequence). This CDR3 is 14 amino acids long. The CDR3 DNA reads as TGTGCCAGCAGCTTAGTAGCGGGGGTGGAGACCCAGTACTTC. This translates into CASSLVAGVETQYF. Based on the CDR3 plus reference TRBV7-7 and TRBJ2-5, the full variable domain is GAGVSQSPRYKVTKRGQDVTLRCDPISSHATLYWYQQALGQGPEFLTYFNYEAQPDKSGLPSDRFSAERPEGSISTLTIQRTEQRDSAMYRCASSLVAGVETQYFGPGTRLLVL.

The chain uses TRBV2 and TRBJ2-2, with D perhaps TRBD2 (6 bases). Germline CDR1 reads SNHLY; CDR2 reads FYNNEI. CDR3 length: 14 amino acids. The germline V and J ends were trimmed by 6 bases and 0 bases, with 8 bases remaining between them. The CDR3 reads CASRGDSNTGELFF. The CDR3, as DNA: TGTGCCAGCAGGGGGGACTCGAACACCGGGGAGCTGTTTTTT.

V usage is TRBV28 and J usage is TRBJ1-2; 8 nucleotides align to TRBD1. The CDR3 runs 14 residues. Germline assignment: CDR1 MDHEN and CDR2 SYDVKM. V lost 5 bases to trimming and J lost 8 bases; unmatched junction nucleotides: 10. The CDR3 loop reads CASSPGQGTGGYTF. The DNA for the CDR3 is TGTGCCAGCAGTCCCGGACAGGGTACGGGAGGCTACACCTTC.

V and J are TRBV18 and TRBJ1-1; D gene ambiguous. Germline loops: CDR1 KGHSH, CDR2 LQKENI. The length of the CDR3 is 14 residues. The ends were cut back, 3 bases at V and 3 bases at J, with 11 bases in the middle. This CDR3 reads CASSPNRGDTEAFF. CDR3 DNA: TGTGCCAGCTCACCCAACCGCGGAGACACTGAAGCTTTCTTT.

CDR3 DNA: TGTGCCAGTAGTACTACCGGGTCAACTTCCTCTGGAAACACCATATATTTT. Encoded protein: CASSTTGSTSSGNTIYF. The J gene is TRBJ1-3, the V gene TRBV19; D gene ambiguous. The CDR3 extends over 17 amino acids. V dropped 4 bases and J dropped 0 bases, with 16 bases sitting between them. The germline gives CDR1 LNHDA, CDR2 SQIVND (reference sequence).

The chain couples TRBV12-5 to TRBJ2-1; TRBD1 matches 9 bases. This CDR3 has 16 amino acids. Germline CDR1 and CDR2: LGHNT and FRNRAP. Losses at the gene ends were 6 bases for V and 0 bases for J; bases not matched to a gene: 6. CDR3 bases: TGTGCTAGTGGCCCAGGACAGGGGAGCTCCTACAATGAGCAGTTCTTC. Protein sequence: CASGPGQGSSYNEQFF.

The chain couples TRBV9 to TRBJ1-1; D is ambiguous. Trimming shortened V by 6 bases and J by 6 bases, and 6 bases separated the two germline ends. This CDR3 is 10 amino acids long. CDR1 is SGDLS and CDR2 is YYNGEE in the germline V gene. The CDR3 nucleotides read TGTGCCAGCACTCGGTCTGAAGCTTTCTTT. Its translation is CASTRSEAFF.

V usage is TRBV6-5 and J usage is TRBJ2-5, with 7 bases aligning to TRBD1. Trimming took 0 bases from V and 5 from J; bases not matched to a gene: 9. The CDR3 has 16 residues. CDR1 and CDR2 (germline): MNHEY, SVGAGI. CDR3 in DNA: TGTGCCAGCAGTTACTCGAGTCGGACAGGACATGAGACCCAGTACTTC. It translates to CASSYSSRTGHETQYF.

J is TRBJ1-5 and V is TRBV6-4, with D perhaps TRBD1 (6 bases). The CDR3 has 14 residues. Germline CDR1 and CDR2: MRHNA and SNTAGT. V dropped 3 bases and J dropped 11 bases, with 17 bases sitting between them. The DNA of the CDR3 is TGTGCCAGCAGTGAGGTCTCCGGGAAGGGGGCCCAGCATTTT. This gives the protein CASSEVSGKGAQHF.

The chain joins TRBV12-3 or TRBV12-4 to TRBJ1-2, with a possible D match to TRBD1 (5 bases). The CDR3 consists of 13 residues. V lost 2 bases and J 7 bases, leaving 11 bases between the germline ends. CDR3 loop: CASSLLGVGGYTF. CDR3 DNA sequence: TGTGCCAGCAGTTTATTAGGGGTTGGTGGCTACACCTTC.

In regard to this clone: Other DNA sequences of this sample code for an identical CDR3. This sequence joins TRBV6-1 and TRBJ2-7, with a possible D match to TRBD2 (5 bases). The CDR3 runs to 13 residues. With 3 bases removed from V and 4 bases from J, the gap between germline ends came to 10 bases. In germline, CDR1 is MNHNS, CDR2 SASEGT. The CDR3 DNA is TGTGCCAGCAGTGAGCGGGTAACTTACGAGCAGTACGTC. It is translated as CASSERVTYEQYV.

This sequence joins TRBV27 and TRBJ2-7; D perhaps matches TRBD2 (6 bases). Germline CDR1 is MNHEY and CDR2 is SMNVEV (reference sequence). V lost 4 bases to trimming and J lost 0 bases, with 10 bases between them. The CDR3 contains 14 residues. In DNA form, the CDR3 reads TGTGCCAGCAGTTGGGACGGGAGCTCCTACGAGCAGTACTTC. Translation gives CASSWDGSSYEQYF.

V gene TRBV20-1 combines with J gene TRBJ2-7; no firm D call. CDR1 is DFQATT and CDR2 is SNEGSKA in the germline V gene (reference sequence). This CDR3 has 11 residues. V dropped 4 bases and J dropped 1 base, with 5 bases sitting between them. In nucleotides, the CDR3 is TGCAGTGCTACTAGATCCTACGAGCAGTACTTC. Translated: CSATRSYEQYF.

The genes are TRBV5-4 and TRBJ1-4; TRBD1 agrees at 7 bases. Trimming removed 0 bases from V and 8 bases from J; junction bases left unmatched: 7. The CDR3 length is 15 residues. Germline V gene sequence: CDR1 SGHNT, CDR2 YYREEE (reference sequence). CDR3 nucleotides: TGTGCCAGCAGCTTGGACAGGGGTTCTTGGGAAAAACTGTTTTTT. This gives the protein CASSLDRGSWEKLFF.

The chain recombines TRBV28 with TRBJ2-3; D may be TRBD1 (6 bases). Trimming removed 8 bases at V and 2 bases at J, with 20 bases between. Germline CDR1 is MDHEN and CDR2 is SYDVKM. The CDR3 is 16 amino acids. This CDR3 is CASLRGLNLATDTQYF. The CDR3, as DNA: TGTGCCAGCCTAAGGGGGTTGAACTTAGCCACAGATACGCAGTATTTT.

The genes are TRBV18 and TRBJ2-7; tentatively, D is TRBD2 (6 bases). CDR3 length: 13 amino acids. The germline CDR1 and CDR2 sequences are KGHSH and LQKENI. V lost 4 bases and J lost 2, with 9 bases in between. The CDR3 is CASSLPGAYEQYV. As DNA, the CDR3 is TGTGCCAGCTCACTACCGGGAGCCTACGAGCAGTACGTC.

The chain joins TRBV4-2 to TRBJ2-5; the match to TRBD2 covers 9 bases. Germline CDR1 and CDR2: LGHNA and YNFKEQ. The CDR3 loop spans 19 amino acids. J was trimmed by 4 bases and V by 1 base; bases with no gene match: 16. The CDR3, as DNA: TGTGCCAGCAGCCAAGCTCTCCGGACTAGCGAGGCGGTATTAGAGACCCAGTACTTC. This codes for CASSQALRTSEAVLETQYF.

The rearrangement joins TRBV5-1 to TRBJ1-5; 8 positions agree with TRBD1. The germline CDR1 and CDR2 sequences are SGHRS and YFSETQ. The CDR3 is 14 residues long. V trimming: 1 base; J trimming: 7 bases; junction bases outside the gene matches: 4. The CDR3 DNA reads TGCGCCAGCAGCTTGCAGGCAGGGGGCCAGCCCCAGCATTTT. Its protein product is CASSLQAGGQPQHF.

This chain joins TRBV6-5 and TRBJ2-3; TRBD2 matches at 13 bases. This CDR3 region has 15 residues. Germline V CDR1 and CDR2: MNHEY, SVGAGI. The V and J ends lost 7 bases and 4 bases, in that order; junction bases with no gene match: 5. The CDR3 DNA reads as TGTGCCAGCACTCAACTAGCGGGGGGGCCAGATACGCAGTATTTT. Amino acids: CASTQLAGGPDTQYF.

This chain uses TRBV24-1 with TRBJ1-2; 8 bases match TRBD1. The CDR3 extends over 15 amino acids. V shed 7 bases, J shed 4 bases, and the junction held 10 bases outside the gene matches. CDR1 and CDR2 (germline): KGHDR, SFDVKD. The CDR3, as DNA: TGTGCCACCAGGGGAAAAGACAGGGGAACCTATGGCTACACCTTC. The encoded protein is CATRGKDRGTYGYTF.

The chain is built from TRBV6-5 and TRBJ2-2; a possible D gene is TRBD1 (7 bases). With 8 bases removed from V and 4 bases from J, the gap between germline ends came to 14 bases. Germline V gene sequence: CDR1 MNHEY, CDR2 SVGAGI. This CDR3 is built from 14 residues. The CDR3 DNA sequence: TGTGCCAGCGATAGGCAGGGGGGCACCGGGGAGCTGTTTTTT. Translating it yields CASDRQGGTGELFF.

This clone was recorded a few times. The same CDR3 also results from other DNA sequences found in this sample. V usage is TRBV12-3 or TRBV12-4 and J usage is TRBJ2-5, with a possible D match to TRBD1 (5 bases). V lost 3 bases and J 4 bases, leaving 9 bases between the germline ends. This CDR3 is built from 13 residues. The CDR3 protein is CASSFQGPETQYF. CDR3 nucleotide sequence: TGTGCCAGCAGTTTCCAGGGTCCAGAGACCCAGTACTTC.

The rearrangement uses TRBV11-2 and TRBJ2-5; 9 bases are shared with TRBD1. The V segment lost 4 bases and the J segment 4 bases; nucleotides outside the gene matches: 7. CDR1 and CDR2 (germline): SGHAT, FQNNGV. The CDR3 spans 15 residues. DNA for the CDR3: TGTGCCAGCAGCTCGGACAGGGGATTAGGAGAGACCCAGTACTTC. As protein: CASSSDRGLGETQYF. The entire variable domain, with the rest obtained from reference TRBV11-2 and TRBJ2-5, is as follows: EAGVAQSPRYKIIEKRQSVAFWCNPISGHATLYWYQQILGQGPKLLIQFQNNGVVDDSQLPKDRFSAERLKGVDSTLKIQPAKLEDSAVYLCASSSDRGLGETQYFGPGTRLLVL.

The rearrangement uses TRBV5-4 and TRBJ2-1; a possible D gene is TRBD2 (5 bases). Trimming shortened V by 4 bases and J by 7 bases, and 12 bases separated the two germline ends. Germline V gene sequence: CDR1 SGHNT, CDR2 YYREEE (reference sequence). This CDR3 has 13 amino acids. CDR3 sequence (DNA): TGTGCCAGCAGCCCAGAACCGGGGAATGAGCAGTTCTTC. Translating gives CASSPEPGNEQFF.

J is TRBJ1-1 and V is TRBV7-2; no definite D call. V was cut by 5 bases and J by 0 bases, with 7 bases left in between. The length of the CDR3 is 13 residues. Germline CDR1 reads SGHTA; CDR2 reads FQGNSA. CDR3 sequence: CASSATVNTEAFF. The CDR3 DNA reads as TGTGCCAGCAGCGCCACGGTGAACACTGAAGCTTTCTTT.

The V and J genes are TRBV7-9 and TRBJ1-3; 7 bases agree with TRBD1. This CDR3 has 15 amino acids. V was clipped by 5 bases and J by 8 bases; unmatched bases: 12. Germline CDR1 SEHNR, CDR2 FQNEAQ (reference sequence). The chain's CDR3 is CASSGNRGLGHTIYF. The CDR3 DNA reads TGTGCCAGCAGCGGGAACAGGGGCCTGGGCCACACCATATATTTT.